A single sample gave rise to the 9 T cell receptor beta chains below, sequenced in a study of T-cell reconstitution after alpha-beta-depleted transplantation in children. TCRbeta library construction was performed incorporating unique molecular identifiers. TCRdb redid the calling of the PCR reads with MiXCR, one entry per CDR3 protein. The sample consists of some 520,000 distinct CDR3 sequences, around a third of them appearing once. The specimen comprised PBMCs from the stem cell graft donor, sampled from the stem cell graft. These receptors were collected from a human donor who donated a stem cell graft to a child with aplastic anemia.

CDR3: CASSFRTDSNQPQHF. The CDR3 DNA reads TGTGCCAGCAGTTTCCGGACAGATAGCAATCAGCCCCAGCATTTT. V gene TRBV27 combines with J gene TRBJ1-5; the D gene is possibly TRBD1 (6 bases). Trimming removed 3 bases at V and 0 bases at J, with 9 bases between. This CDR3 spans 15 amino acids. CDR1 MNHEY and CDR2 SMNVEV come from the germline V gene (reference sequence).

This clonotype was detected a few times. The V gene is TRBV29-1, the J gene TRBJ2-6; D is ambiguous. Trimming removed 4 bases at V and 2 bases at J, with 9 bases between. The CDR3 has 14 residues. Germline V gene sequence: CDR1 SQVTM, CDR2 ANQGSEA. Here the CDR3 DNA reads TGCAGCGTTGTATGGCAAACTGGGGCCAACGTCCTGACTTTC. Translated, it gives CSVVWQTGANVLTF.

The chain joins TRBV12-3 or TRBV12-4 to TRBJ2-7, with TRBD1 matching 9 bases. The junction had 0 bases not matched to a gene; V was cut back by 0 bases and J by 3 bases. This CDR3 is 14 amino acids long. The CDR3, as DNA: TGTGCCAGCAGTTTAGCGGGACAGGGCTACGAGCAGTACTTC. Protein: CASSLAGQGYEQYF.

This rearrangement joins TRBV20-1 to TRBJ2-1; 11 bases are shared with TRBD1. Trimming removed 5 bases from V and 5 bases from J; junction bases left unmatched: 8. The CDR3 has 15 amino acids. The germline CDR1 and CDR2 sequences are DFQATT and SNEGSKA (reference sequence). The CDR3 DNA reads TGCAGTGCTGTGGACAGGGGGCGGTTAGACAATGAGCAGTTCTTC. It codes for CSAVDRGRLDNEQFF.

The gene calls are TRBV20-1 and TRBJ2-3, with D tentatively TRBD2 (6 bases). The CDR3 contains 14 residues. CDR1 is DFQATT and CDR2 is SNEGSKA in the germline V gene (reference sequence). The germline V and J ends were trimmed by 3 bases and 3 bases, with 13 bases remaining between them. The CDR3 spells CSARRLASTDTQYF. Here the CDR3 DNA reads TGCAGTGCTAGGAGGCTAGCGTCGACAGATACGCAGTATTTT.

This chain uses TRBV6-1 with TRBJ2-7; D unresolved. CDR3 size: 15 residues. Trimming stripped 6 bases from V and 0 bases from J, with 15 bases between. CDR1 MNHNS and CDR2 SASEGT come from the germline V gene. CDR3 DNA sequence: TGTGCCAGCAGGATGGAACTCCTCAACTCCTACGAGCAGTACTTC. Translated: CASRMELLNSYEQYF.

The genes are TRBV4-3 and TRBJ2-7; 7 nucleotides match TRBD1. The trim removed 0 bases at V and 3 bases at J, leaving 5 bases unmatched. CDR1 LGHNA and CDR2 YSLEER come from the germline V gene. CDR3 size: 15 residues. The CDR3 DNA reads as TGCGCCAGCAGCCAAGATGTGGGACAGTACTACGAGCAGTACTTC. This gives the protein CASSQDVGQYYEQYF.

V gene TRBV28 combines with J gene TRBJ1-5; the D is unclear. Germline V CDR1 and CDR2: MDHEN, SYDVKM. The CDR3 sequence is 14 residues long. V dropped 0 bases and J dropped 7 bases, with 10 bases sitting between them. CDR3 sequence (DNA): TGTGCCAGCAGTTTATGGGAACCTAACCAGCCCCAGCATTTT. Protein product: CASSLWEPNQPQHF.

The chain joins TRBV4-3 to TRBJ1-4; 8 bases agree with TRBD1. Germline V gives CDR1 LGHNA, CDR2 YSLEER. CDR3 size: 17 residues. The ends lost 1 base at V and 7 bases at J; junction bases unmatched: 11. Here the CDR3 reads CASSQVTGRQGSEKLFF. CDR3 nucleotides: TGCGCCAGCAGCCAAGTCACTGGTCGACAGGGGAGTGAAAAACTGTTTTTT.